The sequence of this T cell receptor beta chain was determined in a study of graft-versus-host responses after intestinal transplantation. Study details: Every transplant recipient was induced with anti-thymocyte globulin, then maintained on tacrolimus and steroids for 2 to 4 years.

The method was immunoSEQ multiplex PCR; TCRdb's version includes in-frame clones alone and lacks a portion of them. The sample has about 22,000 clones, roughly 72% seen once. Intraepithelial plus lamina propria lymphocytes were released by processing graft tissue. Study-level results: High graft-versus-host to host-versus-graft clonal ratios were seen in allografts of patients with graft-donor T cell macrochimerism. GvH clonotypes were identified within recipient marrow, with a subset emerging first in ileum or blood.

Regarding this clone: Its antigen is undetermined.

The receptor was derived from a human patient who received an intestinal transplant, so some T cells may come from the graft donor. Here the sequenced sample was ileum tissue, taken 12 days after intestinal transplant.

CDR3 sequence reads: CASSLGTNYGYTF. In DNA form, the CDR3 reads TGTGCCAGCAGTTTAGGGACAAACTATGGCTACACCTTC. The rearrangement uses TRBV27 and TRBJ1-2; tentative D call: TRBD1 (6 bases). The V and J ends lost 2 bases and 2 bases respectively, with 6 bases between them. CDR1 and CDR2 from the germline V gene are MNHEY and SMNVEV (reference sequence). This CDR3 spans 13 amino acids.